A selection of T cell receptor beta chains follows, all from one sample in a study of T-cell memory formation after mild COVID-19. TCRdb itself ran the 5' RACE reads through MiXCR, one entry per CDR3 protein. This table holds about 390,000 distinct CDR3 sequences, about 15% found once. The sample comprised PBMCs or a T cell subset sorted from them (not recorded which). The receptors originated from a man younger than 30 who had mild COVID-19 (a few samples of this study predate the infection). Cell type and time point are not known. Both conserved end residues are part of each CDR3. Each record gives: clone size, J gene, V gene, D gene, CDR3 protein, CDR3 DNA. The D gene is left open where the match is weak. Where a row states a size, it is once, few, many or the class of an expanded clone; other rows omit it.

clone_size: few; j_call: TRBJ1-6; v_call: TRBV7-2; d_call: -; cdr3_aa: CASSLAMSGAPLHF; cdr3_nt: TGTGCCAGCAGCTTAGCGATGTCAGGGGCACCCCTCCACTTT
clone_size: -; j_call: TRBJ1-5; v_call: TRBV7-2; d_call: -; cdr3_aa: CASSFEGSQPQHF; cdr3_nt: TGTGCCAGCAGCTTCGAGGGATCTCAGCCCCAGCATTTT
clone_size: few; j_call: TRBJ1-4; v_call: TRBV10-3; d_call: -; cdr3_aa: CATLGGDEKLFF; cdr3_nt: TGTGCCACCCTCGGGGGAGATGAAAAACTGTTTTTT
clone_size: many; j_call: TRBJ2-3; v_call: TRBV7-9; d_call: -; cdr3_aa: CASNFAGTQYF; cdr3_nt: TGTGCCAGCAACTTTGCGGGAACGCAGTATTTT
clone_size: -; j_call: TRBJ1-2; v_call: TRBV30; d_call: -; cdr3_aa: CAWRIQGSPKDTF; cdr3_nt: TGTGCCTGGAGGATCCAGGGATCCCCTAAGGACACCTTC
clone_size: -; j_call: TRBJ1-4; v_call: TRBV12-3/TRBV12-4; d_call: TRBD1; cdr3_aa: CASSIGTGDNEKLFF; cdr3_nt: TGTGCCAGCAGTATCGGGACAGGAGATAATGAAAAACTGTTTTTT
clone_size: few; j_call: TRBJ1-1; v_call: TRBV7-2; d_call: TRBD1; cdr3_aa: CASNRQGDTEAFF; cdr3_nt: TGTGCCAGCAACCGCCAGGGGGACACTGAAGCTTTCTTT
clone_size: many; j_call: TRBJ2-2; v_call: TRBV7-3; d_call: -; cdr3_aa: CASSFLPRTGELFF; cdr3_nt: TGTGCCAGCAGCTTCCTCCCCCGCACCGGGGAGCTGTTTTTT
clone_size: few; j_call: TRBJ1-2; v_call: TRBV25-1; d_call: -; cdr3_aa: CASSEHRLNYGYTF; cdr3_nt: TGTGCCAGCAGTGAACACAGGCTCAACTATGGCTACACCTTC
clone_size: -; j_call: TRBJ2-1; v_call: TRBV6-5; d_call: -; cdr3_aa: CASSFLVGANNEQFF; cdr3_nt: TGTGCCAGCAGTTTTCTAGTCGGTGCTAACAATGAGCAGTTCTTC